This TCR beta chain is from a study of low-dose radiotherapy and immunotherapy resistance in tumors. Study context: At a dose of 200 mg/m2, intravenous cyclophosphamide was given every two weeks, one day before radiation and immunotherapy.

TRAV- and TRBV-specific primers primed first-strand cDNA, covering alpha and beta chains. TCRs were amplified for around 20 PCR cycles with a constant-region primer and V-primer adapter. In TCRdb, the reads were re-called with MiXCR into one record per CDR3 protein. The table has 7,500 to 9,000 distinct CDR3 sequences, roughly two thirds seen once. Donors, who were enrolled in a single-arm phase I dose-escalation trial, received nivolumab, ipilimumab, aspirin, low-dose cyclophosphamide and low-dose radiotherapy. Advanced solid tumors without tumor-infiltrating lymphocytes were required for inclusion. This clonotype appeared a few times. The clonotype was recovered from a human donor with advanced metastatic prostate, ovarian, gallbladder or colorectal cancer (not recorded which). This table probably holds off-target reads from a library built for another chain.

CDR3: CASSVAPAGYEQYF. CDR3 coding DNA: TGTGCCAGCAGCGTAGCGCCGGCAGGCTACGAGCAGTACTTC. This chain connects TRBV9 to TRBJ2-7; D call uncertain. Trimming cost V 0 bases and J 3 bases, with 10 bases left between them. CDR3 length equals 14 residues. The germline V gene has CDR1 SGDLS and CDR2 YYNGEE. Looking up the rest from reference TRBV9 and TRBJ2-7 gives the full variable domain: DSGVTQTPKHLITATGQRVTLRCSPRSGDLSVYWYQQSLDQGLQFLIQYYNGEERAKGNILERFSAQQFPDLHSELNLSSLELGDSALYFCASSVAPAGYEQYFGPGTRLTVT.